Listed below are T cell receptor beta chains from one sample, sequenced in a study of PD-1 blockade in classical Hodgkin lymphoma. Profiling relied on immunoSEQ multiplex PCR, and the TCRdb table lists in-frame clones only, not all of them. The data show 9,500 to 15,000 clones, roughly 80% seen once. The input for sequencing was CD4+ T cells from blood, taken at baseline. The receptors were gathered from a human donor with classical Hodgkin lymphoma. Both conserved end residues are part of each CDR3. The order of the fields is V gene, J gene, D gene, clone size, CDR3 protein, CDR3 DNA. The D gene is left open where the match is weak. Clone size is shown for a subset of rows, as once, few, many or a class of expanded clone.

V gene: TRBV5-8
J gene: TRBJ2-3
D gene: TRBD2
clone size: .
CDR3 protein: CASSLEGRATDTQYF
CDR3 DNA: TGTGCCAGCAGCTTGGAGGGGAGGGCCACAGATACGCAGTATTTT

V gene: TRBV7-8
J gene: TRBJ2-1
D gene: .
clone size: .
CDR3 protein: CASGRGYNEQFF
CDR3 DNA: TGTGCCAGCGGACGGGGCTACAATGAGCAGTTCTTC

V gene: TRBV2
J gene: TRBJ2-1
D gene: .
clone size: .
CDR3 protein: CASSGGAGPREQFF
CDR3 DNA: TGTGCCAGCAGTGGGGGGGCAGGCCCCAGGGAGCAGTTCTTC

V gene: TRBV5-8
J gene: TRBJ2-1
D gene: TRBD2
clone size: .
CDR3 protein: CASSRGLAGGNEQFF
CDR3 DNA: TGTGCCAGCAGCCGGGGACTAGCGGGGGGCAATGAGCAGTTCTTC

V gene: TRBV18
J gene: TRBJ2-1
D gene: TRBD2
clone size: .
CDR3 protein: CASSGTGGQYNEQFF
CDR3 DNA: TGTGCCAGCTCCGGGACGGGGGGGCAATACAATGAGCAGTTCTTC

V gene: TRBV27
J gene: TRBJ1-6
D gene: TRBD1
clone size: .
CDR3 protein: CASSLSGTVSNSPLHF
CDR3 DNA: TGTGCCAGCAGTTTATCGGGGACAGTCAGTAATTCACCCCTCCACTTT

V gene: TRBV6-5
J gene: TRBJ1-1
D gene: .
clone size: .
CDR3 protein: CASSYLGNTEAFF
CDR3 DNA: TGTGCCAGCAGTTACTTGGGGAACACTGAAGCTTTCTTT

V gene: TRBV6-6
J gene: TRBJ2-7
D gene: .
clone size: .
CDR3 protein: CASSVAENYEQYF
CDR3 DNA: TGTGCCAGCAGTGTGGCAGAGAACTACGAGCAGTACTTC

V gene: TRBV15
J gene: TRBJ1-4
D gene: .
clone size: .
CDR3 protein: CATSRDTGSNEKLFF
CDR3 DNA: TGTGCCACCAGCAGAGATACGGGCTCCAATGAAAAACTGTTTTTT

V gene: TRBV6-4
J gene: TRBJ1-1
D gene: .
clone size: once
CDR3 protein: CASRADRNTEAFF
CDR3 DNA: TGTGCCAGCAGAGCGGACAGGAACACTGAAGCTTTCTTT

V gene: TRBV20-1
J gene: TRBJ1-1
D gene: .
clone size: once
CDR3 protein: CSASGRTEAFF
CDR3 DNA: TGCAGTGCTAGTGGGAGGACTGAAGCTTTCTTT

V gene: TRBV2
J gene: TRBJ2-7
D gene: .
clone size: .
CDR3 protein: CASSLTTYEQYF
CDR3 DNA: TGTGCCAGCAGCCTTACAACCTACGAGCAGTACTTC

V gene: TRBV6-5
J gene: TRBJ2-6
D gene: TRBD2
clone size: .
CDR3 protein: CASSYGGAGANVLTF
CDR3 DNA: TGTGCCAGCAGTTACGGGGGGGCTGGGGCCAACGTCCTGACTTTC

V gene: TRBV18
J gene: TRBJ2-7
D gene: TRBD2
clone size: .
CDR3 protein: CASSPLPGLSLSYEQYF
CDR3 DNA: TGTGCCAGCTCACCACTTCCGGGACTATCTCTCTCCTACGAGCAGTACTTC

V gene: TRBV29-1
J gene: TRBJ1-5
D gene: .
clone size: .
CDR3 protein: CSVELSSNQPQHF
CDR3 DNA: TGCAGCGTTGAATTATCGAGCAATCAGCCCCAGCATTTT

V gene: TRBV6-1
J gene: TRBJ2-7
D gene: .
clone size: .
CDR3 protein: CASSYQYEQYF
CDR3 DNA: TGTGCCAGCAGTTACCAGTACGAGCAGTACTTC

V gene: TRBV18
J gene: TRBJ1-2
D gene: .
clone size: .
CDR3 protein: CASSPDRSYGYTF
CDR3 DNA: TGTGCCAGCTCCCCGGACAGATCCTATGGCTACACCTTC

V gene: TRBV5-6
J gene: TRBJ1-5
D gene: TRBD1
clone size: .
CDR3 protein: CASSFGRGLNQPQHF
CDR3 DNA: TGTGCCAGCAGCTTTGGCAGGGGGCTCAATCAGCCCCAGCATTTT

V gene: TRBV6-1
J gene: TRBJ1-2
D gene: .
clone size: .
CDR3 protein: CASSRDYGYTF
CDR3 DNA: TGTGCCAGCAGTCGGGACTATGGCTACACCTTC

V gene: TRBV9
J gene: TRBJ2-7
D gene: .
clone size: .
CDR3 protein: CASSPRIGGGPSQKDEQYF
CDR3 DNA: TGTGCCAGCAGCCCCCGAATAGGGGGGGGGCCTTCCCAAAAGGACGAGCAGTACTTC

V gene: TRBV29-1
J gene: TRBJ2-3
D gene: .
clone size: .
CDR3 protein: CSVGDFYTQYF
CDR3 DNA: TGCAGCGTTGGAGACTTTTATACGCAGTATTTT

V gene: TRBV11-1
J gene: TRBJ2-2
D gene: .
clone size: .
CDR3 protein: CASSETPNGVGGVGELFF
CDR3 DNA: TGTGCCAGCAGCGAGACGCCCAATGGGGTAGGGGGAGTCGGGGAGCTGTTTTTT

V gene: TRBV19
J gene: TRBJ2-3
D gene: TRBD1
clone size: .
CDR3 protein: CASSITGQGAPPFIDTDTQYF
CDR3 DNA: TGTGCCAGTAGTATAACGGGACAGGGGGCCCCTCCGTTTATTGACACAGATACGCAGTATTTT

V gene: TRBV10-3
J gene: TRBJ2-3
D gene: TRBD2
clone size: .
CDR3 protein: CAISESRRGNTDTQYF
CDR3 DNA: TGTGCCATCAGTGAGTCGCGGCGGGGGAACACAGATACGCAGTATTTT

V gene: TRBV18
J gene: TRBJ2-3
D gene: .
clone size: .
CDR3 protein: CASSPMGHPSTDTQYF
CDR3 DNA: TGTGCCAGCTCACCAATGGGACACCCGTCCACAGATACGCAGTATTTT

V gene: TRBV5-8
J gene: TRBJ1-2
D gene: .
clone size: .
CDR3 protein: CASSLGVFSIYGYTF
CDR3 DNA: TGTGCCAGCAGCTTGGGTGTTTTCTCGATCTATGGCTACACCTTC

V gene: TRBV10-3
J gene: TRBJ2-5
D gene: .
clone size: .
CDR3 protein: CAISESGEQETQYF
CDR3 DNA: TGTGCCATCAGTGAGTCGGGCGAGCAAGAGACCCAGTACTTC

V gene: TRBV5-1
J gene: TRBJ2-3
D gene: .
clone size: .
CDR3 protein: CASSSGQGPSNTDTQYF
CDR3 DNA: TGCGCCAGCAGCTCGGGCCAGGGACCGAGCAACACAGATACGCAGTATTTT

V gene: TRBV6-1
J gene: TRBJ1-4
D gene: .
clone size: .
CDR3 protein: CASREGFVGAKLFF
CDR3 DNA: TGTGCCAGCAGAGAGGGGTTCGTAGGGGCAAAACTGTTTTTT

V gene: TRBV5-1
J gene: TRBJ2-5
D gene: .
clone size: .
CDR3 protein: CASSSTQGPQGRGQYF
CDR3 DNA: TGCGCCAGCAGCTCTACACAGGGTCCTCAGGGGAGAGGCCAGTACTTC

V gene: TRBV7-2
J gene: TRBJ2-1
D gene: .
clone size: .
CDR3 protein: CASSLAGGPSYNEQFF
CDR3 DNA: TGTGCCAGCAGCTTAGCTGGGGGACCTTCCTACAATGAGCAGTTCTTC

V gene: TRBV19
J gene: TRBJ2-7
D gene: .
clone size: .
CDR3 protein: CASSIIGGGEQYF
CDR3 DNA: TGTGCCAGTAGTATTATAGGGGGTGGCGAGCAGTACTTC

V gene: TRBV2
J gene: TRBJ2-5
D gene: TRBD2
clone size: .
CDR3 protein: CASLAGGQEGTQYF
CDR3 DNA: TGTGCCAGTTTAGCGGGGGGGCAAGAAGGGACCCAGTACTTC

V gene: TRBV9
J gene: TRBJ1-6
D gene: .
clone size: .
CDR3 protein: CASSVSPTNSPLHF
CDR3 DNA: TGTGCCAGCAGCGTGTCCCCGACCAATTCACCCCTCCACTTT

V gene: TRBV7-2
J gene: TRBJ2-7
D gene: .
clone size: few
CDR3 protein: CASSLAAGDHEQYF
CDR3 DNA: TGTGCCAGCAGCTTAGCCGCAGGGGACCACGAGCAGTACTTC

V gene: TRBV30
J gene: TRBJ2-2
D gene: TRBD2
clone size: once
CDR3 protein: CAWSGGWIGELFF
CDR3 DNA: TGTGCCTGGAGCGGGGGGTGGATCGGGGAGCTGTTTTTT